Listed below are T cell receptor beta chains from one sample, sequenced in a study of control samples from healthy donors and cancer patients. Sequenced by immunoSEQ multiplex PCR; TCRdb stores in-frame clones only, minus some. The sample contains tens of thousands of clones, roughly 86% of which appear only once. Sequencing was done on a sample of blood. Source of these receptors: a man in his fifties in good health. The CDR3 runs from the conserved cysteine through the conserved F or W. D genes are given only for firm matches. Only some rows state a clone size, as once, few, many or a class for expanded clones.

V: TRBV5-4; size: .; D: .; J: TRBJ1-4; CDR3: CASSLGGGLGEKLFF; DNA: TGTGCCAGCAGCCTTGGGGGGGGCTTAGGTGAAAAACTGTTTTTT
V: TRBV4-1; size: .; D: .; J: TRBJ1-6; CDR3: CASSQGEGSSYNSPLHF; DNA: TGCGCCAGCAGCCAAGGGGAGGGGAGCTCCTATAATTCACCCCTCCACTTT
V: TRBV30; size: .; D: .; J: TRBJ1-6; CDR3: CAWSVDGGGSPLHF; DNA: TGTGCCTGGAGTGTTGACGGCGGTGGTTCACCCCTCCACTTT
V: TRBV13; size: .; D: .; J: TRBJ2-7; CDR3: CASSFLSYEQYF; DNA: TGTGCCAGCAGCTTCTTATCCTACGAGCAGTACTTC
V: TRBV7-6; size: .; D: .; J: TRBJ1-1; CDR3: CASSFSGANTEAFF; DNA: TGTGCCAGCAGCTTCAGTGGCGCTAACACTGAAGCTTTCTTT
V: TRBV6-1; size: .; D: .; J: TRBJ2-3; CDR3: CASSDLGVRTDTQYF; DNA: TGTGCCAGCAGTGATTTGGGGGTTCGCACAGATACGCAGTATTTT
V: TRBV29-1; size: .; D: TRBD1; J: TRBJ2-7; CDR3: CSVIGTAREQYF; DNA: TGCAGCGTTATAGGGACAGCTCGCGAGCAGTACTTC
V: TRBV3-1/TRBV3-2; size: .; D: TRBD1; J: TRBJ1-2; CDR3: CASSQGTGVIGGYGYTF; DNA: TGTGCCAGCAGCCAGGGGACAGGGGTAATCGGGGGCTATGGCTACACCTTC
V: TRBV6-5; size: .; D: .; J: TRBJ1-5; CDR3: CASSNRVGNQPQHF; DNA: TGTGCCAGCAGTAACAGGGTGGGGAATCAGCCCCAGCATTTT
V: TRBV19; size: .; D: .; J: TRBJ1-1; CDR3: CASSIGNTEAFF; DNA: TGTGCCAGTAGTATTGGGAACACTGAAGCTTTCTTT
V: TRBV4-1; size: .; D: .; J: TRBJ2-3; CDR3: CASRALGVTDTQYF; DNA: TGCGCCAGCAGAGCCCTGGGGGTCACAGATACGCAGTATTTT
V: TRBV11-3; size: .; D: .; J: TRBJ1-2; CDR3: CASSLDRGPRRAGYTF; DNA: TGTGCCAGCAGCTTAGACAGGGGTCCTCGAAGAGCGGGCTACACCTTC
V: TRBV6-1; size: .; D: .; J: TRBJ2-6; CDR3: CASSVPGLSGANVLTF; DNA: TGTGCCAGCAGTGTCCCAGGTCTCTCTGGGGCCAACGTCCTGACTTTC
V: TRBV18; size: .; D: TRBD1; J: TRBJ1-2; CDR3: CASSPRGQGHGYTF; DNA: TGTGCCAGCTCACCGAGGGGACAGGGACATGGCTACACCTTC
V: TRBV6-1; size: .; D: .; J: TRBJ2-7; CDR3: CASSERHRRGEQYF; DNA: TGTGCCAGCAGTGAACGGCACCGGCGGGGCGAGCAGTACTTC
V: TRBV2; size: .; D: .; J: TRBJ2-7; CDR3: CASSERQAYEQYF; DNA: TGTGCCAGCAGTGAGAGACAGGCCTACGAGCAGTACTTC
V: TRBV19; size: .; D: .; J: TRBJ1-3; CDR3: CASSIRDTAGNTIYF; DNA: TGTGCCAGTAGTATAAGGGACACGGCTGGAAACACCATATATTTT
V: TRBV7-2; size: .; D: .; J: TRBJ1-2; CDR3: CASSLFKGITF; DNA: TGTGCCAGCAGCTTATTCAAGGGAATCACCTTC
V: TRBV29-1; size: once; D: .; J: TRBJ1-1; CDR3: CSVIGGRGAFF; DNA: TGCAGCGTTATAGGGGGAAGGGGGGCTTTCTTT
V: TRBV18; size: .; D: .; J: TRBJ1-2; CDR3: CASSLKEQGGYGYTF; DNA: TGTGCCAGCTCCCTGAAAGAGCAGGGAGGGTATGGCTACACCTTC
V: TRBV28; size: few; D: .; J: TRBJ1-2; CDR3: CASSFEGIGGYTF; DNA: TGTGCCAGCAGTTTCGAGGGAATAGGGGGCTACACCTTC
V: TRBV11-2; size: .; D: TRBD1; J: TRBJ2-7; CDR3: CASSLKADRAHEQYF; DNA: TGTGCCAGCAGCTTAAAGGCCGACAGGGCCCACGAGCAGTACTTC
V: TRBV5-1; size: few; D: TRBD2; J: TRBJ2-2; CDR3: CASRTSGVGTGELFF; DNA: TGCGCCAGCAGGACTAGCGGGGTAGGCACCGGGGAGCTGTTTTTT
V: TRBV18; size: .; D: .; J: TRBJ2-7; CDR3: CASLSSPDSYEQYF; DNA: TGTGCCAGCCTATCGTCTCCCGACTCCTACGAGCAGTACTTC
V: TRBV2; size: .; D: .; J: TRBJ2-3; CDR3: CASSDLAGTQDTQYF; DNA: TGTGCCAGCAGTGACTTGGCAGGGACGCAAGATACGCAGTATTTT
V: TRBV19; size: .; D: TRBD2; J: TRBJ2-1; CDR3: CASSFIERGKQFF; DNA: TGTGCCAGTAGTTTCATAGAGCGGGGCAAGCAGTTCTTC
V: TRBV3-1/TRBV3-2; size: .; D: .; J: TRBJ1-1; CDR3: CASSDDRNTEAFF; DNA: TGTGCCAGCAGCGACGACAGGAACACTGAAGCTTTCTTT
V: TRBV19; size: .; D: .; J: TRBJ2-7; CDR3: CASSIEGGYEQYF; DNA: TGTGCCAGTAGTATTGAGGGAGGCTACGAGCAGTACTTC
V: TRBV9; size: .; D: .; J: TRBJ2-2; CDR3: CASSVVSGPGELFF; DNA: TGTGCCAGCAGCGTAGTGTCAGGCCCCGGGGAGCTGTTTTTT
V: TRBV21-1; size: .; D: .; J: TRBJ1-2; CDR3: CASSKIGSSANYGYTF; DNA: TGTGCCAGCAGCAAAATCGGGTCCAGCGCCAACTATGGCTACACCTTC
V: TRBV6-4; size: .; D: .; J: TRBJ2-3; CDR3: CASSDSPGTYTDTQYF; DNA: TGTGCCAGCAGTGACTCCCCCGGGACTTACACAGATACGCAGTATTTT
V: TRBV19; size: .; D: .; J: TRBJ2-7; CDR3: CASSSRDGDYEQYF; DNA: TGTGCCAGTAGTTCCCGAGACGGGGACTACGAGCAGTACTTC
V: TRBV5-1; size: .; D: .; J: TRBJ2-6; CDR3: CASSLVLSNSGANVLTF; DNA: TGCGCCAGCAGCTTGGTCTTGTCCAACTCTGGGGCCAACGTCCTGACTTTC
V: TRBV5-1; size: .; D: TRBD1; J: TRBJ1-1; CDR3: CASSRTGEDTEAFF; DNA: TGCGCCAGCAGCAGGACAGGGGAGGACACTGAAGCTTTCTTT
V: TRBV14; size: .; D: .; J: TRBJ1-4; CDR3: CASSQMGANEKLFF; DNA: TGTGCCAGCAGCCAAATGGGGGCTAATGAAAAACTGTTTTTT
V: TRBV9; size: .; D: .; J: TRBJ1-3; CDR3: CASSQKLRWSSGNTIYF; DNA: TGTGCCAGCAGCCAAAAGCTCCGGTGGAGCTCTGGAAACACCATATATTTT
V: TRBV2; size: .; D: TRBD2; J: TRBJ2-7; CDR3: CASRVTGLAGGLSYEQYF; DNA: TGTGCCAGCAGAGTAACGGGACTAGCGGGGGGGCTCTCCTACGAGCAGTACTTC
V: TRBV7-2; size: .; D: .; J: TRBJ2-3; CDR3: CASSLGRAADTQYF; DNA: TGTGCCAGCAGCTTAGGACGAGCGGCAGATACGCAGTATTTT
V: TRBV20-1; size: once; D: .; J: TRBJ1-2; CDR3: CSASTGIGYGYTF; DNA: TGCAGTGCTAGTACAGGGATCGGCTATGGCTACACCTTC
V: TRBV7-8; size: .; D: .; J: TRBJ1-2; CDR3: CASSLERAGYTF; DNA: TGTGCCAGCAGCTTAGAGCGAGCCGGCTACACCTTC
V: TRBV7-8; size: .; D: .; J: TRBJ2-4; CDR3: CASSLVAGATKNIQYF; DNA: TGTGCCAGCAGCTTAGTGGCAGGGGCAACCAAAAACATTCAGTACTTC
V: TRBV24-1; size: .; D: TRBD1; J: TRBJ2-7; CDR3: CATSTTGYYSYEQYF; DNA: TGTGCCACCAGTACGACAGGGTACTACTCCTACGAGCAGTACTTC
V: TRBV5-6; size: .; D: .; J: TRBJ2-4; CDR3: CASSRGAKNIQYF; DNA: TGTGCCAGCAGCCGCGGTGCCAAAAACATTCAGTACTTC
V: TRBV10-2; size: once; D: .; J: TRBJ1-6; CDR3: CASSGQTNSPLHF; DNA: TGCGCCAGCAGTGGACAGACAAATTCACCCCTCCACTTT
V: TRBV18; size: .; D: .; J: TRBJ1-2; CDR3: CASSRGRLLPYGYTF; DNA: TGTGCCAGCTCAAGGGGACGTCTGCTCCCCTATGGCTACACCTTC
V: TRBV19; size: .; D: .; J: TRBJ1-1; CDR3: CASSFWTGGHWMNTEAFF; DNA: TGTGCCAGTAGTTTCTGGACGGGGGGTCATTGGATGAACACTGAAGCTTTCTTT
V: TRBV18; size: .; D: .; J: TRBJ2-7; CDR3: CASSNQEPYEQYF; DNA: TGTGCCAGCTCAAATCAGGAACCCTACGAGCAGTACTTC
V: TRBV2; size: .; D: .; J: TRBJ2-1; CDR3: CASSEGLRQGRLF; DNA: TGTGCCAGCAGTGAAGGGTTGAGGCAGGGGAGACTCTTC
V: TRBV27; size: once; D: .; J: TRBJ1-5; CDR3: CASSLTGSNQPQHF; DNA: TGTGCCAGCAGTTTGACAGGTAGCAATCAGCCCCAGCATTTT
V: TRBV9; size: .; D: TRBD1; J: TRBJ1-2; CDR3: CASSAWTGKMTNYGYTF; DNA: TGTGCCAGCAGCGCGTGGACAGGGAAGATGACTAACTATGGCTACACCTTC
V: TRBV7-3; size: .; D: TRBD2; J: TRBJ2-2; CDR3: CASRGGALNTGELFF; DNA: TGTGCCAGCAGGGGAGGGGCTTTGAACACCGGGGAGCTGTTTTTT
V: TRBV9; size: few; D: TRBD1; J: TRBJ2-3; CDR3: CASSVVSRGSTDTQYF; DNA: TGTGCCAGCAGCGTAGTTTCCAGGGGGAGCACAGATACGCAGTATTTT